The sequence of this T cell receptor (beta chain) was determined in a study of T cell changes during pregnancy in multiple sclerosis. The V gene's germline CDR1 is LNHDA and CDR2 SQIVND (reference sequence). The CDR3 length is 14 residues. The V and J ends lost 3 bases and 6 bases respectively, with 11 bases between them. Generated by immunoSEQ multiplex PCR, the TCRdb table keeps only in-frame clones and is missing some. Of 55,000 to 80,000 clones in the sample, 90% were seen once. Here the sequenced sample was peripheral blood, taken after pregnancy. The receptor was derived from a female donor in good health, enrolled as a control in a pregnancy study. The chain recombines TRBV19 with TRBJ2-2; possible D gene TRBD2, 6 bases. The CDR3 loop is CASSMLLAAGELFF. The CDR3 DNA reads TGTGCCAGTAGTATGTTACTAGCCGCCGGGGAGCTGTTTTTT.